The next 13 T cell receptor beta chains were all read from a single sample in a study of cytomegalovirus exposure and HLA in healthy donors. Primers included in the PCR were 60 Vbeta and 13 Jbeta primers. Method: immunoSEQ multiplex PCR; TCRdb's copy keeps in-frame clones and lacks some. The sample has 150,000 to 200,000 clones; roughly four fifths are singletons. The sample taken for sequencing was PBMCs. The receptors stem from a young woman in good health and CMV-seronegative.

V is TRBV18 and J is TRBJ2-2, with D possibly TRBD1 on 5 matching bases. There are 14 residues in the CDR3. Germline loops: CDR1 KGHSH, CDR2 LQKENI. V gave up 5 bases and J gave up 1 base, with 8 bases separating them. The CDR3 reads CASSSGQNTGELFF. The CDR3 nucleotides are TGTGCCAGCTCATCCGGACAGAACACCGGGGAGCTGTTTTTT. Full variable domain (missing parts from reference TRBV18 and TRBJ2-2): NAGVMQNPRHLVRRRGQEARLRCSPMKGHSHVYWYRQLPEEGLKFMVYLQKENIIDESGMPKERFSAEFPKEGPSILRIQQVVRGDSAAYFCASSSGQNTGELFFGEGSRLTVL.

This clone was seen just once. This chain joins TRBV10-2 and TRBJ1-3; tentatively, D is TRBD1 (6 bases). This CDR3 spans 15 amino acids. V was shortened by 4 bases and J by 4 bases, with 14 bases between the two germline ends. In germline, CDR1 is WSHSY, CDR2 SAAADI. This CDR3 reads CASSGSRGSGNTIYF. The CDR3 DNA reads TGCGCCAGCAGTGGGAGCAGGGGCTCCGGAAACACCATATATTTT.

Only one count was recorded for this clone. The genes are TRBV5-1 and TRBJ2-2; D is perhaps TRBD2 (6 bases). Trimming took 1 base from V and 2 from J, leaving 15 bases between them. The CDR3 sequence is 17 residues long. CDR1 is SGHRS, CDR2 YFSETQ, per germline. DNA for the CDR3: TGCGCCAGCAGCTTGTTCTACCGGGACTTCAACACCGGGGAGCTGTTTTTT. This sequence encodes CASSLFYRDFNTGELFF. Filled out from reference TRBV5-1 and TRBJ2-2, the complete variable domain reads KAGVTQTPRYLIKTRGQQVTLSCSPISGHRSVSWYQQTPGQGLQFLFEYFSETQRNKGNFPGRFSGRQFSNSRSEMNVSTLELGDSALYLCASSLFYRDFNTGELFFGEGSRLTVL.

Note on this clone: One end of the junction varies from germline; a read error may be responsible. The chain links TRBV4-1 to TRBJ2-3; D is uncertain. This CDR3 spans 15 amino acids. Germline CDR1 MGHRA, CDR2 YSYEKL. In nucleotides, the CDR3 is TGCGCCAGCAGCCAAGGGCCCGTGAGCACAGATACACAGTATTTT. It translates to CASSQGPVSTDTQYF.

The V gene is TRBV29-1, the J gene TRBJ1-2, with unresolved D. Germline CDR1 reads SQVTM; CDR2 reads ANQGSEA. V was trimmed by 2 bases and J by 4 bases, leaving 11 bases between them. CDR3 size: 13 residues. Here the CDR3 DNA reads TGCAGCGTTGAACGGGGTGGTAGCTATGGCTACACCTTC. This translates into CSVERGGSYGYTF. Full variable domain (missing parts from reference TRBV29-1 and TRBJ1-2): SAVISQKPSRDICQRGTSLTIQCQVDSQVTMMFWYRQQPGQSLTLIATANQGSEATYESGFVIDKFPISRPNLTFSTLTVSNMSPEDSSIYLCSVERGGSYGYTFGSGTRLTVV.

The V call is TRBV7-8, the J call TRBJ1-1; TRBD1 matches at 7 bases. Germline V gives CDR1 SGHVS, CDR2 FQNEAQ. The V gene end was trimmed by 4 bases and the J gene end by 0 bases; junction bases not matched to a gene: 5. The CDR3 totals 15 residues. DNA of the CDR3: TGTGCCAGCAGCTACAGGGGCCGATTGAACACTGAAGCTTTCTTT. It specifies CASSYRGRLNTEAFF.

The chain links TRBV11-2 to TRBJ2-3; 7 nucleotides agree with TRBD1. The germline gives CDR1 SGHAT, CDR2 FQNNGV. The CDR3 is 16 residues long. V shed 2 bases and J 4 bases; nucleotides not matched to a gene: 9. In nucleotides, the CDR3 is TGTGCCAGCAGCTTATGGGGTAGGGGGCTGTCAGATACGCAGTATTTT. As protein: CASSLWGRGLSDTQYF.

The chain links TRBV11-2 to TRBJ2-6, with a weak D call TRBD1 (6 bases). The CDR3 extends over 17 amino acids. With 1 base removed from V and 2 bases from J, the gap between germline ends came to 12 bases. Germline CDR1 and CDR2: SGHAT and FQNNGV. The CDR3 spells CASSLVGKGAGANVLTF. The CDR3 DNA sequence: TGTGCCAGCAGCTTAGTGGGGAAGGGGGCTGGGGCCAACGTCCTGACTTTC.

The chain links TRBV6-1 to TRBJ2-3; a possible D gene is TRBD1 (6 bases). The CDR3 is 13 residues long. V was cut by 3 bases and J by 4 bases, with 8 bases left in between. The germline CDR1 and CDR2 sequences are MNHNS and SASEGT. The CDR3: CASSEGAADTQYF. The CDR3 DNA sequence: TGTGCCAGCAGTGAGGGGGCGGCAGATACGCAGTATTTT.

This clone was observed a handful of times. This chain joins TRBV5-5 and TRBJ1-2, with a possible D match to TRBD1 (6 bases). The CDR3 runs 13 residues. Looked up from germline, CDR1 is SGHKS and CDR2 is YYEKEE (reference sequence). The ends were cut back, 4 bases at V and 4 bases at J, with 11 bases in the middle. The CDR3, as DNA: TGTGCCAGCAGCAAACAGGGACCCTATGGCTACACCTTC. This sequence encodes CASSKQGPYGYTF.

The V call is TRBV2, the J call TRBJ1-1, with D perhaps TRBD1 (6 bases). The CDR3 is 14 amino acids. V was cut by 6 bases and J by 4 bases, with 15 bases left in between. CDR1 and CDR2 (germline): SNHLY, FYNNEI. CDR3 residues: CASRRTGSGTEAFF. The DNA of the CDR3 is TGTGCCAGCAGAAGAACAGGGTCGGGCACTGAAGCTTTCTTT.

This clone was found a few times. The chain has TRBV7-9 and TRBJ2-3; D is possibly TRBD2 (5 bases). The CDR3 sequence is 16 residues long. Trimming pared 6 bases from V and 2 bases from J, leaving 18 bases between. CDR1 is SEHNR and CDR2 is FQNEAQ in the germline V gene (reference sequence). CDR3 sequence (DNA): TGTGCCAGCAGACCCTTCGGACTTAGGGACACAGATACGCAGTATTTT. Translated: CASRPFGLRDTDTQYF. Combining the CDR3 with reference TRBV7-9 and TRBJ2-3 gives the whole variable domain DTGVSQNPRHKITKRGQNVTFRCDPISEHNRLYWYRQTLGQGPEFLTYFQNEAQLEKSRLLSDRFSAERPKGSFSTLEIQRTEQGDSAMYLCASRPFGLRDTDTQYFGPGTRLTVL.

To note about this clone: Within the sample, other DNA sequences also encode this same CDR3. The genes are TRBV9 and TRBJ1-6; D remains ambiguous. Trimming cost V 0 bases and J 5 bases, with 6 bases left between them. Per germline, CDR1 SGDLS and CDR2 YYNGEE. The CDR3 runs to 14 residues. The CDR3 sequence is CASSVERNNSPLHF. Here the CDR3 DNA reads TGTGCCAGCAGCGTAGAGCGGAATAATTCACCCCTCCACTTT.